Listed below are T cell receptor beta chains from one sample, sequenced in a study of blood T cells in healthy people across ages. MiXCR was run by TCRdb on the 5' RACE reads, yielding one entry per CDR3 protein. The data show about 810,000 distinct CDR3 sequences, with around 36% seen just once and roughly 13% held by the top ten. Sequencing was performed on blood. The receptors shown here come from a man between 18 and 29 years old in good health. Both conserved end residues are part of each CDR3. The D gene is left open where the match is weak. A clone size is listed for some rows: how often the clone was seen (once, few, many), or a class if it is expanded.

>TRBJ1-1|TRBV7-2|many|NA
TGTGCCAGCAGCTTAGAACCGTTCTACAGGAGTGAAGCTTTCTTT
CASSLEPFYRSEAFF
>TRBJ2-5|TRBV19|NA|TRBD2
TGTGCCAGTAGAGGGAGGGGACTAACTCAAGAGACCCAGTACTTC
CASRGRGLTQETQYF
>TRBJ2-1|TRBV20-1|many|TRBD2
TGCAGTGCCATTAGCGGGGGGAGCTCCTACAATGAGCAGTTCTTC
CSAISGGSSYNEQFF
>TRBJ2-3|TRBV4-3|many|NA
TGCGCCAGCAGCCTCGTTACGCAGTATTTT
CASSLVTQYF
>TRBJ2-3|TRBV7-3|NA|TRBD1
TGTGCCAGCAGCTCGCAACAGGGGAGAGAAAATACGCAGTATTTT
CASSSQQGRENTQYF
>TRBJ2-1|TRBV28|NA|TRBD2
TGTGCCAGCAGTTTTGGCGGGGGGCCTCAAGAGACCCAGTTCTTC
CASSFGGGPQETQFF
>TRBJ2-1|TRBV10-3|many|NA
TGTGCCATCTCACCGTCACAAGGGATTAATGAGCAGTTCTTC
CAISPSQGINEQFF
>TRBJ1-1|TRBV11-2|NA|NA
TGTGCCAGCAGCTTAGATGCGGTGGGCGCGGGCCCCACTGAAGCTTTCTTT
CASSLDAVGAGPTEAFF
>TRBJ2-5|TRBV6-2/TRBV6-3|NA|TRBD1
TGTGCCAGCAAACAGGGGGTACTCAGCTCGGAGACCCAGTACTTC
CASKQGVLSSETQYF
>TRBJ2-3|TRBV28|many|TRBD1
TGTGCCAGCAGGGGACAGGGTCGAGGAGATACGCAGTATTTT
CASRGQGRGDTQYF
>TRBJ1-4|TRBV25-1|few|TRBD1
TGTGCCAGCAACGACAGGGGATCTAATGAAAAACTGTTTTTT
CASNDRGSNEKLFF
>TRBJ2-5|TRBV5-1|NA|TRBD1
TGCGCCAGCAGCTTGGCCGGGACAGGGGGTTTGGAGACCCAGTACTTC
CASSLAGTGGLETQYF
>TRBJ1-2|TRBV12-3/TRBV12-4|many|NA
TGTGCCAGCAGTTTATCGGACAGAAGTTATGGCTACACCTTC
CASSLSDRSYGYTF
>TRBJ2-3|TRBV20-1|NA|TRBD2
TGCAGTGCTAGAGATCCCAGCGGGGGCTTCACAGATACGCAGTATTTT
CSARDPSGGFTDTQYF
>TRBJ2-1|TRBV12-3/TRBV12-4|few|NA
TGTGCCAGCCGCCGCCAATCTTTAGCCAATGAGCAGTTCTTC
CASRRQSLANEQFF
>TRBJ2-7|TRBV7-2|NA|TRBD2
TGTGCCAGCAGGGTGGGACGAGCGGGGTCCTACGAGCAGTACTTC
CASRVGRAGSYEQYF
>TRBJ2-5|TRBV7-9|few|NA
TGTGCCAGCAGCCCCACAGGATTTGCGGAGACCCAGTACTTC
CASSPTGFAETQYF
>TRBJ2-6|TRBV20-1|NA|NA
TGCAGTGCTAGTGGGGCCTCCGTCTCTGGGGCCAACGTCCTGACTTTC
CSASGASVSGANVLTF
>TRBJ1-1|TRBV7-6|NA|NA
TGTGCCAGCAGCTTAGCGGGGGCTGACACTGAAGCTTTCTTT
CASSLAGADTEAFF